The 4 T cell receptor beta chains below all came from one sample that was sequenced in a study of shared clonotypes between healthy human individuals. The protocol was immunoSEQ multiplex PCR, while the TCRdb copy is restricted to in-frame clones and leaves out a portion. The sample includes about 2,200,000 clones, about 92% of them seen just once. CD8 cells classed as naive were CD45RO-negative and positively selected for CCR7, excluding terminally differentiated effector memory CD45RA+ cells. Source material: naive CD8+ T cells from PBMCs. These receptor sequences come from a man in his late teens or twenties in good health. Some clones in this sample may be carry-over from other donors' samples.

This clone appeared once. This chain joins TRBV5-1 and TRBJ2-1; 9 bases agree with TRBD2. The CDR3 totals 20 residues. Looked up from germline, CDR1 is SGHRS and CDR2 is YFSETQ. The junction had 24 bases not matched to a gene; V was cut back by 4 bases and J by 7 bases. CDR3 coding DNA: TGCGCCAGCAGCCCCAGCCCAAGACTAGCGGTGGGGACCAATCGGAATGAGCAGTTCTTC. It codes for CASSPSPRLAVGTNRNEQFF.

V and J are TRBV11-2 and TRBJ2-7; D not resolved. Trimming removed 4 bases at V and 2 bases at J, with 15 bases between. CDR3 length: 15 residues. CDR1 and CDR2 from the germline V gene are SGHAT and FQNNGV. CDR3 DNA: TGTGCCAGCAGCTACACCCCCGAGACGACCTACGAGCAGTACTTC. Protein: CASSYTPETTYEQYF.

Comment on this clone: Other nucleotide sequences in the sample specify the same CDR3. V gene TRBV7-9 combines with J gene TRBJ2-2; D not certain. The CDR3 has 12 amino acids. Germline CDR1 and CDR2: SEHNR and FQNEAQ (reference sequence). V was clipped by 5 bases and J by 8 bases, with 9 bases between them. In DNA form, the CDR3 reads TGTGCCAGCAGCCCATCTCCGGGGGAGCTGTTTTTT. Translating gives CASSPSPGELFF.

The chain combines TRBV11-2 with TRBJ1-1; possibly TRBD1 for D (5 bases). V lost 0 bases and J lost 1, with 9 bases in between. CDR3 length equals 15 residues. The V gene's germline CDR1 is SGHAT and CDR2 FQNNGV. The CDR3 region has the DNA TGTGCCAGCAGCTTAGAGCGGGGCCGGAACACTGAAGCTTTCTTT. This sequence encodes CASSLERGRNTEAFF.